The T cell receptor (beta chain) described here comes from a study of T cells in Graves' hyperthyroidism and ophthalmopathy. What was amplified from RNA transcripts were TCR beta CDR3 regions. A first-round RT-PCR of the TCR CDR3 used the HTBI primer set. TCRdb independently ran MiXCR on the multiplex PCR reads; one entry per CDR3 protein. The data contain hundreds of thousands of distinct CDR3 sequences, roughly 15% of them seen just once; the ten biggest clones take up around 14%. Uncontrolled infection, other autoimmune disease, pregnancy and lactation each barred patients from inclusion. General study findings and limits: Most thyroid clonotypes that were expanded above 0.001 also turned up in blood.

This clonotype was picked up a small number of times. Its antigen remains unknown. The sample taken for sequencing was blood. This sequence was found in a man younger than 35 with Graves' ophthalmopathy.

CDR3 sequence reads: CASSETSGRFNEQFF. The CDR3 nucleotides read TGTGCCAGTAGTGAGACTAGCGGGAGGTTCAATGAGCAGTTCTTC. The chain employs TRBV19 and TRBJ2-1; 13 nucleotides agree with TRBD2. In germline, CDR1 is LNHDA, CDR2 SQIVND (reference sequence). The CDR3 covers 15 residues. Trimming took 5 bases from V and 6 from J; bases not matched to a gene: 4.